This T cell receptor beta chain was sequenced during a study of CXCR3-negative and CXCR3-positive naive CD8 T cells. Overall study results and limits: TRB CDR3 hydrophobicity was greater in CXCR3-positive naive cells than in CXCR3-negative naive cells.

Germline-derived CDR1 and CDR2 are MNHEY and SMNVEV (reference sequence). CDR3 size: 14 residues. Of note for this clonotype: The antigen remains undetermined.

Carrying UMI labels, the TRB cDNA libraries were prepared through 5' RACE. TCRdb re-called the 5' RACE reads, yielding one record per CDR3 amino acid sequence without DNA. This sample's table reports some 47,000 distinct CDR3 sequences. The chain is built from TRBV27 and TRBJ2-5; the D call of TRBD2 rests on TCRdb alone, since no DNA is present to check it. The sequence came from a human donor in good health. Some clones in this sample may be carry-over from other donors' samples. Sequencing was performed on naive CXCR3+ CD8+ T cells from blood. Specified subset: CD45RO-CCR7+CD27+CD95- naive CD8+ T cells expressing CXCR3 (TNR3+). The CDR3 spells CASTARGYQETQYF.